These 27 T cell receptor beta chains share one sample of origin, sequenced in a study of CD8 T cells in ankylosing spondylitis. Study results and limitations: Among TCR beta sequences, a motif of several highly homologous variants appeared characteristic of ankylosing spondylitis blood.

MiXCR was run by TCRdb on the 5' RACE reads, yielding one entry per CDR3 protein. The sample carries under 250,000 distinct CDR3 sequences, about 7% recorded once. The antigens of these receptors remain unknown. Sequencing used blood, either unsorted or a sorted T cell fraction (not recorded which). These receptors came from a male donor with ankylosing spondylitis.

This clonotype was counted ten times or more. This chain connects TRBV4-3 to TRBJ1-2; 8 nucleotides match TRBD1. The junction had 9 bases not matched to a gene; V was cut back by 0 bases and J by 0 bases. The CDR3 totals 18 residues. The germline V gene has CDR1 LGHNA and CDR2 YSLEER. The DNA of the CDR3 is TGCGCCAGCAGCCAAGATCCCCCGGACAGGGCCCCTAACTATGGCTACACCTTC. It codes for CASSQDPPDRAPNYGYTF.

This clonotype was picked up many times. The V and J genes are TRBV20-1 and TRBJ1-1; 8 bases are shared with TRBD1. With 5 bases clipped from V and 3 bases from J, the junction kept 8 bases outside the gene matches. CDR3 length: 14 residues. CDR1 is DFQATT, CDR2 SNEGSKA, per germline (reference sequence). CDR3 amino acids: CSAGQGAWDTEAFF. Here the CDR3 DNA reads TGCAGTGCTGGACAGGGCGCTTGGGACACTGAAGCTTTCTTT.

This clonotype was seen many times. This sequence joins TRBV7-9 and TRBJ1-1; D uncertain. From germline, CDR1 is SEHNR and CDR2 FQNEAQ (reference sequence). Deletions cut 3 bases from V and 7 bases from J, with 12 bases between. This CDR3 has 13 residues. Written as DNA, the CDR3 is TGTGCCAGCAGCTTCCCTAACAGCGATGAAGCTTTCTTT. Protein: CASSFPNSDEAFF. Variable domain in full (rest from reference TRBV7-9 and TRBJ1-1): DTGVSQNPRHKITKRGQNVTFRCDPISEHNRLYWYRQTLGQGPEFLTYFQNEAQLEKSRLLSDRFSAERPKGSFSTLEIQRTEQGDSAMYLCASSFPNSDEAFFGQGTRLTVV.

This clonotype was seen repeatedly, ten times or more. J is TRBJ1-1 and V is TRBV7-9; D call uncertain. Germline-derived CDR1 and CDR2 are SEHNR and FQNEAQ (reference sequence). The length of the CDR3 is 13 residues. The germline V and J ends were trimmed by 5 bases and 0 bases, with 7 bases remaining between them. DNA for the CDR3: TGTGCCAGCAGCCCTCTCGTGAACACTGAAGCTTTCTTT. It encodes CASSPLVNTEAFF.

This clonotype was picked up a small number of times. The chain carries TRBV12-3 or TRBV12-4 and TRBJ2-1; D possibly corresponds to TRBD2 (6 bases). With 6 bases removed from V and 5 bases from J, the gap between germline ends came to 14 bases. The CDR3 loop spans 14 amino acids. In DNA, the CDR3 is TGTGCCAGCAGGGGACGGGCGGGAAACAATGAGCAGTTCTTC. This gives the protein CASRGRAGNNEQFF.

This clonotype was observed many times. The rearrangement joins TRBV12-3 or TRBV12-4 to TRBJ1-5, with a weak D call TRBD1 (5 bases). Trimming stripped 7 bases from V and 11 bases from J, with 21 bases between. The CDR3 has 14 amino acids. The CDR3 here is CASTAGGRGGAQHF. The CDR3 nucleotides are TGTGCCAGCACCGCCGGGGGACGTGGAGGGGCCCAGCATTTT.

This clonotype was seen ten or more times. This chain joins TRBV6-2 or TRBV6-3 and TRBJ2-1; 8 nucleotides agree with TRBD1. With 6 bases clipped from V and 10 bases from J, the junction kept 11 bases outside the gene matches. CDR3 length: 14 residues. The germline gives CDR1 MNHEY, CDR2 SVGEGT. DNA of the CDR3: TGTGCCAGCAGCAAAACTGGGACAGGAGTGGAGCAGTTCTTC. This gives the protein CASSKTGTGVEQFF.

J is TRBJ2-7 and V is TRBV9, with D possibly matching TRBD1 (6 bases). The V end was cut by 3 bases, the J end by 2 bases, with 9 bases between. The CDR3 covers 13 residues. Germline V CDR1 and CDR2: SGDLS, YYNGEE. CDR3 sequence (DNA): TGTGCCAGCAGCGAGGGGGTAGCCTACGAGCAGTACTTC. This encodes CASSEGVAYEQYF. The full variable domain, in which reference TRBV9 and TRBJ2-7 provide the parts outside the CDR3, is DSGVTQTPKHLITATGQRVTLRCSPRSGDLSVYWYQQSLDQGLQFLIQYYNGEERAKGNILERFSAQQFPDLHSELNLSSLELGDSALYFCASSEGVAYEQYFGPGTRLTVT.

The rearrangement joins TRBV18 to TRBJ2-1; D is perhaps TRBD1 (5 bases). Per germline, CDR1 KGHSH and CDR2 LQKENI. CDR3 length: 14 amino acids. V lost 2 bases and J lost 3, with 8 bases in between. CDR3 bases: TGTGCCAGCTCACCAAGCAGGGACTACAATGAGCAGTTCTTC. It is translated as CASSPSRDYNEQFF.

This clonotype appeared a single time. The chain carries TRBV9 and TRBJ2-1; 8 nucleotides line up with TRBD1. CDR1 and CDR2 (germline): SGDLS, YYNGEE. The junction had 5 bases not matched to a gene; V was cut back by 3 bases and J by 3 bases. There are 15 residues in the CDR3. The CDR3 is CASSGRTGFYNEQFF. CDR3 nucleotide sequence: TGTGCCAGCAGCGGCCGGACAGGGTTCTACAATGAGCAGTTCTTC.

This clonotype was counted at least ten times. The chain joins TRBV15 to TRBJ1-1; D is perhaps TRBD1 (5 bases). The CDR3 runs 14 residues. Germline values: CDR1 LNHNV, CDR2 YYDKDF (reference sequence). V shed 9 bases and J shed 4 bases, with 18 bases lying between them. The chain's CDR3 is CATGPGGRATEAFF. The CDR3 nucleotides read TGTGCCACTGGACCCGGGGGAAGGGCCACTGAAGCTTTCTTT.

The table lists this clonotype with many counts. This chain joins TRBV24-1 and TRBJ2-7; D call uncertain. This CDR3 region has 11 residues. The ends were cut back, 0 bases at V and 4 bases at J, with 0 bases in the middle. Per the germline V gene, CDR1 is KGHDR and CDR2 is SFDVKD. The CDR3: CATSDLYEQYF. CDR3 DNA sequence: TGTGCCACCAGTGATTTGTACGAGCAGTACTTC.

This clonotype occurred many times. The chain couples TRBV4-1 to TRBJ1-2; maybe TRBD1 (6 bases). The CDR3 extends over 16 amino acids. V was shortened by 1 base and J by 0 bases, with 12 bases between the two germline ends. From germline, CDR1 is MGHRA and CDR2 YSYEKL. The CDR3 sequence: CASSQGIRGANYGYTF. In DNA form, the CDR3 reads TGCGCCAGCAGCCAAGGGATCAGGGGCGCTAACTATGGCTACACCTTC.

This clonotype was counted at least ten times. The genes are TRBV4-3 and TRBJ2-5, with D possibly TRBD1 on 5 matching bases. This CDR3 has 15 residues. The germline V gene encodes CDR1 LGHNA and CDR2 YSLEER. V lost 2 bases to trimming and J lost 5 bases, with 15 bases between them. CDR3: CASSQTSRGPETQYF. Here the CDR3 DNA reads TGCGCCAGCAGCCAAACGTCAAGGGGCCCGGAGACCCAGTACTTC.

This clonotype was observed a handful of times. In nucleotides, the CDR3 is TGTGCCAGCAGTGAATTCGGGACAGATGAAAAACTGTTTTTT. Protein product: CASSEFGTDEKLFF. This sequence joins TRBV25-1 and TRBJ1-4; TRBD1 matches at 7 bases. From germline, CDR1 is MGHDK and CDR2 SYGVNS. V shed 1 base, J shed 6 bases, and the junction held 2 bases outside the gene matches. The CDR3 has 14 amino acids.

In the case of this clonotype: The germline gene is not matched at one end of the junction; a read error may be the cause. The V gene is TRBV9, the J gene TRBJ2-7; a possible D gene is TRBD1 (5 bases). Germline assignment: CDR1 SGDLS and CDR2 YYNGEE. CDR3 size: 14 residues. The DNA of the CDR3 is TGTGCCAGCAGCGTAGGCGACAGCCCCTACGAGCAGAACTTC. It translates to CASSVGDSPYEQNF.

This clonotype was recorded many times. This chain connects TRBV29-1 to TRBJ1-1; 7 nucleotides align to TRBD1. In germline, CDR1 is SQVTM, CDR2 ANQGSEA. This CDR3 has 12 residues. The junction had 3 bases not matched to a gene; V was cut back by 7 bases and J by 1 base. The DNA of the CDR3 is TGCAGCGCCGGACAGGAGAACACTGAAGCTTTCTTT. Amino acid sequence: CSAGQENTEAFF.

This clonotype was recorded many times. The chain joins TRBV7-2 to TRBJ2-1; 8 bases map to TRBD1. After removal of 5 bases from V and 0 bases from J, the junction contained 9 bases not matched to a gene. Germline CDR1 SGHTA, CDR2 FQGNSA. This CDR3 is 17 amino acids long. Here the CDR3 reads CASSKDRAGTSYNEQFF. The CDR3 bases are TGTGCCAGCAGCAAGGACAGGGCGGGCACCTCCTACAATGAGCAGTTCTTC.

This sequence joins TRBV27 and TRBJ2-1; 10 bases align to TRBD1. The CDR3 extends over 15 amino acids. Germline trimming cut 0 bases from V and 6 bases from J; bases unmatched to any gene: 2. In germline, CDR1 is MNHEY, CDR2 SMNVEV (reference sequence). The CDR3 sequence is CASSLSGTGVNEQFF. For the CDR3, the DNA is TGTGCCAGCAGTTTATCCGGGACAGGGGTCAATGAGCAGTTCTTC.

At least ten counts were recorded for this clonotype. The J gene is TRBJ2-5, the V gene TRBV12-3 or TRBV12-4; possible D gene TRBD2, 7 bases. The CDR3 has 15 amino acids. Between the trimmed V and J ends, which lost 8 bases and 1 base, there was a span of 17 bases. In nucleotides, the CDR3 is TGTGCCAGCCAGCGGCTGGGGGGGCTCCAAGAGACCCAGTACTTC. Amino acid sequence: CASQRLGGLQETQYF.

This clonotype was found a few times. This chain links TRBV7-6 with TRBJ2-7; D possibly corresponds to TRBD1 (5 bases). The CDR3 loop spans 15 amino acids. The V gene lost 5 bases and the J gene lost 0 bases, with 14 bases spanning the gap. Germline CDR1 reads SGHVS; CDR2 reads FNYEAQ. The CDR3 region has the DNA TGTGCCAGCAGCCTGCTGACAGCGAGCTCCTACGAGCAGTACTTC. Translated: CASSLLTASSYEQYF.

The chain joins TRBV14 to TRBJ2-5; D ambiguous. The V and J ends lost 1 base and 9 bases respectively, with 9 bases between them. Germline lookup yields CDR1 SGHDN and CDR2 FVKESK. The CDR3 is made up of 12 amino acids. The CDR3 coding sequence is TGTGCCAGCAGCCAAGTGGTCGCTCCCCAGTACTTC. Protein sequence: CASSQVVAPQYF.

This rearrangement joins TRBV9 to TRBJ1-1; no definite D call. In germline, CDR1 is SGDLS, CDR2 YYNGEE. The length of the CDR3 is 15 residues. Trimming removed 0 bases from V and 1 base from J, with 10 bases in between. CDR3 loop: CASSVDLGKNTEAFF. CDR3 in DNA: TGTGCCAGCAGCGTAGATCTGGGAAAGAACACTGAAGCTTTCTTT.

This clonotype was observed many times. J is TRBJ1-4 and V is TRBV7-8, with D unclear. With 5 bases removed from V and 5 bases from J, the gap between germline ends came to 12 bases. This CDR3 region has 14 residues. Per the germline V gene, CDR1 is SGHVS and CDR2 is FQNEAQ. The CDR3 nucleotides are TGTGCCAGCAGCCTCCCGGACCGAAATGAAAAACTGTTTTTT. Encoded protein: CASSLPDRNEKLFF. The entire variable domain, with the rest obtained from reference TRBV7-8 and TRBJ1-4, is as follows: GAGVSQSPRYKVAKRGQDVALRCDPISGHVSLFWYQQALGQGPEFLTYFQNEAQLDKSGLPSDRFFAERPEGSVSTLKIQRTQQEDSAVYLCASSLPDRNEKLFFGSGTQLSVL.

This clonotype was seen repeatedly, ten times or more. This rearrangement joins TRBV14 to TRBJ2-7; TRBD1 is a possible D gene (6 bases). This CDR3 contains 13 residues. V gave up 7 bases and J gave up 0 bases, with 10 bases separating them. Per germline, CDR1 SGHDN and CDR2 FVKESK. The DNA of the CDR3 is TGTGCCAGCACAGACAGGCCCTCCTACGAGCAGTACTTC. As protein: CASTDRPSYEQYF.

This clonotype was observed many times. The chain carries TRBV4-1 and TRBJ2-7; D is unresolved. Germline assignment: CDR1 MGHRA and CDR2 YSYEKL. Trimming stripped 1 base from V and 4 bases from J, with 14 bases between. The CDR3 loop spans 15 amino acids. CDR3 region: CASSQVGRRQYEQYF. The DNA for the CDR3 is TGCGCCAGCAGCCAAGTAGGTCGACGGCAGTACGAGCAGTACTTC.

There are many counts of this clonotype. The V call is TRBV5-1, the J call TRBJ1-1; 7 bases are a match to TRBD1. The germline CDR1 and CDR2 sequences are SGHRS and YFSETQ. The CDR3 spans 20 residues. V lost 1 base, J lost 5 bases, and 23 bases stayed unmatched. This chain's CDR3 is CASSLIGRGRGQYPGTEAFF. CDR3 DNA: TGCGCCAGCAGCTTGATTGGCAGGGGGAGAGGACAATACCCAGGGACTGAAGCTTTCTTT.